This TCR beta chain was profiled in a study of blood T cell repertoires in COVID-19. Study-level background: Samples came from the United States, Italy and Spain, spanning acute and convalescent COVID-19.

The table lists this clone with a count of one. In terms of age and location, participants ranged from roughly 18 to 100 years and lived in about two dozen US areas. Only in-frame clones appear in the TCRdb table, and some are missing; sequencing was by immunoSEQ multiplex PCR. The sample has 240,000 or so clones; about 84% are singletons. The CDR3 extends over 14 amino acids. Germline values: CDR1 SGHTA, CDR2 FQGTGA. V was clipped by 5 bases and J by 3 bases, with 14 bases between them. The J gene is TRBJ2-7, the V gene TRBV7-3, with D possibly matching TRBD1 (6 bases). The sample taken for sequencing was PBMCs or T cells enriched from blood (not recorded which). The sequence derives from a woman aged 45 to 65 who had recovered from COVID-19. CDR3 loop: CASSPSQGSYEQYF. For the CDR3, the DNA is TGTGCCAGCAGCCCTTCTCAGGGGAGCTACGAGCAGTACTTC.